Listed below are T cell receptor beta chains from one sample, sequenced in a study of CD8 T cells in ankylosing spondylitis. In TCRdb, the 5' RACE reads were re-called with MiXCR into one record per CDR3 protein. The sample has some 840,000 distinct CDR3 sequences, 10% to 15% seen once. The sample taken for sequencing was blood, either unsorted or a sorted T cell fraction (not recorded which). The receptors derive from a male donor with ankylosing spondylitis. The CDR3 runs from the conserved cysteine through the conserved F or W. The D gene is left open where the match is weak. The listing skips clone size in some rows; elsewhere it reads once, few, many or a size class.

V gene,D gene,J gene,clone size,CDR3 protein,CDR3 DNA
TRBV5-5,TRBD1,TRBJ2-5,few,CASSGVTGGEETQYF,TGTGCCAGCAGCGGAGTGACAGGGGGCGAAGAGACCCAGTACTTC
TRBV20-1,.,TRBJ2-7,.,CSARDAWGSYEQYF,TGCAGTGCTAGAGATGCCTGGGGGTCCTACGAGCAGTACTTC
TRBV5-5,.,TRBJ1-1,.,CASSLGTVSEAFF,TGTGCCAGCAGCTTGGGGACAGTTTCTGAAGCTTTCTTT
TRBV7-2,TRBD1,TRBJ1-2,few,CASSLAYRRRGQGDGYTF,TGTGCCAGCAGCTTAGCCTATCGAAGGCGGGGACAGGGAGATGGCTACACCTTC
TRBV28,TRBD2,TRBJ2-2,few,CASRGRLAGAGELFF,TGTGCCAGCAGAGGTAGACTAGCGGGAGCCGGGGAGCTGTTTTTT
TRBV5-1,TRBD1,TRBJ2-7,.,CASRFGRGQLSYEQYF,TGCGCCAGCCGGTTTGGCAGGGGACAGTTATCCTACGAGCAGTACTTC
TRBV24-1,TRBD1,TRBJ2-3,.,CATSDLRQGAGTDTQYF,TGTGCCACCAGTGATTTGCGTCAGGGGGCTGGCACAGATACGCAGTATTTT
TRBV5-5,.,TRBJ2-5,many,CASSSWTQETQYF,TGTGCCAGCAGCAGCTGGACCCAAGAGACCCAGTACTTC
TRBV5-6,TRBD1,TRBJ2-2,few,CASSFTQGAMNTGELFF,TGTGCCAGCAGCTTTACCCAGGGGGCGATGAACACCGGGGAGCTGTTTTTT
TRBV20-1,TRBD1,TRBJ2-7,.,CSARGGRQGSSYEQYF,TGCAGTGCTAGAGGCGGGCGACAGGGGAGCTCCTACGAGCAGTACTTC
TRBV5-1,TRBD1,TRBJ2-7,.,CASSLGGTGVNEQYF,TGCGCCAGCAGCTTGGGAGGGACAGGGGTAAACGAGCAGTACTTC
TRBV2,.,TRBJ2-7,few,CASSESRPSSNEQYF,TGTGCCAGCAGTGAATCACGACCCAGCTCTAACGAGCAGTACTTC
TRBV28,.,TRBJ2-7,few,CASSFLGTGRRGEQYF,TGTGCCAGCAGTTTCTTAGGGACCGGACGACGCGGCGAGCAGTACTTC
TRBV19,.,TRBJ2-1,.,CASSTLGEWGEQFF,TGTGCCAGTAGTACTTTGGGGGAGTGGGGGGAGCAGTTCTTC
TRBV9,TRBD2,TRBJ2-2,few,CASSVAELGGGRTGELFF,TGTGCCAGCAGCGTAGCCGAGCTCGGGGGGGGCCGGACCGGGGAGCTGTTTTTT
TRBV7-2,TRBD2,TRBJ2-7,many,CASSLDGGAYEQYF,TGTGCCAGCAGCTTGGACGGGGGGGCCTACGAGCAGTACTTC
TRBV19,.,TRBJ2-5,.,CASSTTASGGETQYF,TGTGCCAGTAGTACGACAGCCTCTGGTGGAGAGACCCAGTACTTC
TRBV12-3/TRBV12-4,.,TRBJ1-6,many,CASSWAMGAPLHF,TGTGCCAGCAGTTGGGCAATGGGGGCACCCCTCCACTTT
TRBV7-9,.,TRBJ1-2,few,CASSPFTGSFGYTF,TGTGCCAGCAGCCCGTTTACAGGTAGTTTCGGCTACACCTTC
TRBV20-1,.,TRBJ1-1,few,CSARDLSQGALRGAFF,TGCAGTGCTAGAGATCTGAGTCAGGGAGCTTTACGAGGAGCTTTCTTT
TRBV5-6,.,TRBJ2-5,.,CASGLDRETQYF,TGTGCCAGCGGCTTGGACCGAGAGACCCAGTACTTC
TRBV19,.,TRBJ1-5,few,CASSIKGSNQPQHF,TGTGCCAGTAGTATCAAGGGTAGCAATCAGCCCCAGCATTTT
TRBV5-6,TRBD1,TRBJ2-2,.,CASSLDRTGSGTGELFF,TGTGCCAGCAGCTTAGACCGGACAGGGAGCGGCACCGGGGAGCTGTTTTTT
TRBV5-7,TRBD2,TRBJ2-5,few,CASSPTSGTYQETQYF,TGTGCCAGCAGCCCGACTAGCGGGACGTACCAAGAGACCCAGTACTTC
TRBV6-1,TRBD2,TRBJ2-1,.,CASGTSGSTYNEQFF,TGTGCCAGCGGGACTAGCGGGTCCACCTACAATGAGCAGTTCTTC
TRBV7-3,.,TRBJ1-1,few,CASSPNRENTEAFF,TGTGCCAGCAGCCCGAACAGGGAGAATACTGAAGCTTTCTTT
TRBV20-1,.,TRBJ2-3,few,CSAPYRQYTDTQYF,TGCAGTGCTCCCTACCGACAGTACACAGATACGCAGTATTTT
TRBV7-3,.,TRBJ2-7,many,CASSLDPNSYEQYF,TGTGCCAGCAGCTTAGATCCGAATTCATACGAGCAGTACTTC
TRBV20-1,.,TRBJ2-3,few,CSASYRVSTDTQYF,TGCAGTGCTAGTTACAGGGTTAGCACAGATACGCAGTATTTT
TRBV18,.,TRBJ2-3,many,CASSPRWAGTDTQYF,TGTGCCAGCTCACCAAGGTGGGCTGGCACAGATACGCAGTATTTT
TRBV20-1,TRBD2,TRBJ2-1,few,CSARPGLAGPPPFF,TGCAGTGCTAGACCTGGACTAGCGGGACCCCCTCCGTTCTTC
TRBV14,.,TRBJ2-5,few,CASSQVGVLETQYF,TGTGCCAGCAGCCAAGTGGGGGTTTTGGAGACCCAGTACTTC
TRBV29-1,.,TRBJ1-1,.,CSVDLPKNTEAFF,TGCAGCGTTGATTTACCCAAGAACACTGAAGCTTTCTTT
TRBV4-3,TRBD2,TRBJ2-7,.,CASSLRLAGGRDEQYF,TGCGCCAGCAGCCTCCGACTAGCGGGAGGTCGGGACGAGCAGTACTTC
TRBV12-3/TRBV12-4,TRBD1,TRBJ2-3,few,CASSLEGTGPTQYF,TGTGCCAGCAGTTTAGAGGGGACAGGGCCTACGCAGTATTTT
TRBV12-3/TRBV12-4,TRBD1,TRBJ1-1,many,CASSPRGTAAFF,TGTGCCAGCAGTCCCCGAGGGACAGCAGCTTTCTTT
TRBV5-1,.,TRBJ2-1,.,CASSNRTFSNEQFF,TGCGCCAGCAGCAATCGGACTTTTTCCAATGAGCAGTTCTTC
TRBV7-2,.,TRBJ2-1,many,CASSWDRYNEQFF,TGTGCCAGCAGCTGGGACCGTTACAATGAGCAGTTCTTC
TRBV10-3,.,TRBJ2-7,.,CAISESPTWDGTYEQYF,TGTGCCATCAGTGAGTCTCCAACGTGGGACGGAACCTACGAGCAGTACTTC
TRBV9,TRBD1,TRBJ2-1,few,CASSAFADRGYGEQFF,TGTGCCAGCAGCGCCTTCGCCGACAGGGGATATGGTGAGCAGTTCTTC
TRBV10-3,.,TRBJ1-4,.,CAISPHQGVRNEKLFF,TGTGCCATCAGTCCGCATCAGGGTGTACGCAATGAAAAACTGTTTTTT
TRBV20-1,TRBD1,TRBJ2-1,few,CSQMTGSSYNEQFF,TGCAGCCAAATGACAGGGAGCTCCTACAATGAGCAGTTCTTC
TRBV7-2,TRBD2,TRBJ2-1,few,CASSLAGGAGYEQFF,TGTGCCAGCAGCTTGGCGGGGGGGGCAGGCTATGAGCAGTTCTTC
TRBV5-6,.,TRBJ2-5,few,CASSPLDVETQYF,TGTGCCAGCAGCCCCTTGGATGTAGAGACCCAGTACTTC
TRBV20-1,.,TRBJ2-7,.,CSARDRRAGYEQYF,TGCAGTGCTAGAGATAGAAGGGCCGGCTACGAGCAGTACTTC
TRBV9,.,TRBJ2-2,many,CASSVKWESRFTGELFF,TGTGCCAGCAGCGTAAAATGGGAGTCAAGATTCACCGGGGAGCTGTTTTTT
TRBV18,.,TRBJ1-6,few,CASSLQTSYNSPLHF,TGTGCCAGCTCACTTCAGACATCTTATAATTCACCCCTCCACTTT
TRBV4-2,.,TRBJ1-2,few,CASSQARHADNYGYTF,TGTGCCAGCAGCCAAGCGAGACACGCAGATAACTATGGCTACACCTTC
TRBV7-9,.,TRBJ2-1,few,CASSLHQGREQFF,TGTGCCAGCAGCTTGCACCAGGGGAGAGAGCAGTTCTTC
TRBV6-1,TRBD1,TRBJ2-1,.,CASSLTGGTPNEQFF,TGTGCCAGCAGCCTGACAGGGGGGACCCCCAATGAGCAGTTCTTC
TRBV7-2,TRBD1,TRBJ1-1,many,CASSLGQGLKRGTEAFF,TGTGCCAGCAGCCTAGGACAGGGTCTTAAAAGAGGCACTGAAGCTTTCTTT
TRBV5-1,.,TRBJ1-6,.,CASSLFINSPLHF,TGCGCCAGCAGCTTGTTCATAAATTCACCCCTCCACTTT
TRBV5-1,TRBD1,TRBJ2-7,.,CASASTGFTYEQYF,TGCGCCAGCGCTTCGACAGGGTTCACCTACGAGCAGTACTTC